The following is a T cell receptor (beta chain) sequence with its context. These data belong to a study of T cell responses to AZD1222 COVID-19 vaccine. Using immunoSEQ multiplex PCR, the repertoire was profiled, and TCRdb retains in-frame clones only, with some absent. The repertoire holds roughly 100,000 clones, with approximately 89% as singletons. The CDR3 sequence is 15 residues long. V lost 3 bases, J lost 0 bases, and 9 bases lay in between. Germline assignment: CDR1 SGHTA and CDR2 FQGNSA. The chain carries TRBV7-2 and TRBJ2-1; D possibly corresponds to TRBD2 (5 bases). The sample in question was peripheral blood, obtained 28 days after the second AZD1222 dose. The clonotype originates from an adult who received the AZD1222 COVID-19 vaccine. CDR3 region: CASSFQRTSYNEQFF. CDR3 nucleotide sequence: TGTGCCAGCAGCTTTCAGCGGACCTCCTACAATGAGCAGTTCTTC.